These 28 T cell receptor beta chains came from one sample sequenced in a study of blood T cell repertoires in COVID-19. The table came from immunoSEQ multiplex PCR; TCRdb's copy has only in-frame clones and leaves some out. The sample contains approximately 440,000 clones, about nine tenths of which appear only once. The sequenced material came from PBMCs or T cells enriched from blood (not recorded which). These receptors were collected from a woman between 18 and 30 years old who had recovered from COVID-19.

The CDR3, as DNA: TGTGCCAGTAGTCGGCCGGGACAGATCATCCTCTATGGCTACACCTTC. It encodes CASSRPGQIILYGYTF. The chain has TRBV19 and TRBJ1-2; 7 positions agree with TRBD1. Losses at the gene ends were 5 bases for V and 4 bases for J; bases not matched to a gene: 13. Germline V gene sequence: CDR1 LNHDA, CDR2 SQIVND (reference sequence). This CDR3 contains 16 residues. Filled out from reference TRBV19 and TRBJ1-2, the complete variable domain reads DGGITQSPKYLFRKEGQNVTLSCEQNLNHDAMYWYRQDPGQGLRLIYYSQIVNDFQKGDIAEGYSVSREKKESFPLTVTSAQKNPTAFYLCASSRPGQIILYGYTFGSGTRLTVV.

The CDR3 region has the DNA TGTGCCTGGAGCCTAGTAGTCGCAGGGGGTGTATATGGCACCGGGGAGCTGTTTTTT. Protein sequence: CAWSLVVAGGVYGTGELFF. This sequence joins TRBV30 and TRBJ2-2; 7 bases map to TRBD1. The CDR3 loop spans 19 amino acids. J lost 4 bases, V lost 3 bases, and 20 bases had no gene match. Germline lookup yields CDR1 GTSNPN and CDR2 SVGIG (reference sequence).

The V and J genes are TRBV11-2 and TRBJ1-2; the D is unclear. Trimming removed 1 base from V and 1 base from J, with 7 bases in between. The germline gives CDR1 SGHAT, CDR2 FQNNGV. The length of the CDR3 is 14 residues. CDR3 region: CASSLGGNNYGYTF. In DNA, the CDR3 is TGTGCCAGCAGCTTAGGAGGCAATAACTATGGCTACACCTTC.

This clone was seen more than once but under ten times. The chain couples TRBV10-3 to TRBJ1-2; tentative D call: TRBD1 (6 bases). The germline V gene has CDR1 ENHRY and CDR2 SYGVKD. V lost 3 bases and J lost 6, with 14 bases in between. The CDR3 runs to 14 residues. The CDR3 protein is CAISEGTGSDGYTF. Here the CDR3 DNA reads TGTGCCATCAGTGAAGGAACAGGGTCGGATGGCTACACCTTC.

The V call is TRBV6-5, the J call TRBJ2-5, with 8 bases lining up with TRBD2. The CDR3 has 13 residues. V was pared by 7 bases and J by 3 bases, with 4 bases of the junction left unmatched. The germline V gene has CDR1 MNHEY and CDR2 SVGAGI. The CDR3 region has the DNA TGTGCCAGCATCCGGGGGGGCAAAGAGACCCAGTACTTC. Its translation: CASIRGGKETQYF.

The CDR3 DNA follows: TGTGCCAGCAGCCAAGATCTTGGCAGGGGGCTCGAAATGAAAAGCAATCAGCCCCAGCATTTT. Translation: CASSQDLGRGLEMKSNQPQHF. The rearrangement joins TRBV4-2 to TRBJ1-5, with 8 bases aligning to TRBD1. V shed 0 bases and J 1 base; nucleotides not matched to a gene: 17. The germline V gene has CDR1 LGHNA and CDR2 YNFKEQ. This CDR3 has 21 residues.

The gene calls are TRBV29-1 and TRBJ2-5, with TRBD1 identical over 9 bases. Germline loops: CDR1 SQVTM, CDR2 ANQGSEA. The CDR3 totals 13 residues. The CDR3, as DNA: TGCACCGTAGGACAGGGGAGGAAAGAGACCCAGTACTTC. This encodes CTVGQGRKETQYF.

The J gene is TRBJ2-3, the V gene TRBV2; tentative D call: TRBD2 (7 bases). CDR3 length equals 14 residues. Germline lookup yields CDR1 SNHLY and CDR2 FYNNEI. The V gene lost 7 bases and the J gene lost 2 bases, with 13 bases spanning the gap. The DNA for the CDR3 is TGTGCCAGCAAAGGGGGGGTCCACACAGATACGCAGTATTTT. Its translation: CASKGGVHTDTQYF.

CDR3 in amino acids: CASGLGRSGNTIYF. Written as DNA, the CDR3 is TGTGCTAGTGGTTTGGGGAGGTCTGGAAACACCATATATTTT. This rearrangement joins TRBV12-5 to TRBJ1-3; no clear D gene. The CDR3 sequence is 14 residues long. The ends were cut back, 1 base at V and 1 base at J, with 5 bases in the middle. Germline V gene sequence: CDR1 LGHNT, CDR2 FRNRAP. The full variable domain, rest sourced from reference TRBV12-5 and TRBJ1-3, is DARVTQTPRHKVTEMGQEVTMRCQPILGHNTVFWYRQTMMQGLELLAYFRNRAPLDDSGMPKDRFSAEMPDATLATLKIQPSEPRDSAVYFCASGLGRSGNTIYFGEGSWLTVV.

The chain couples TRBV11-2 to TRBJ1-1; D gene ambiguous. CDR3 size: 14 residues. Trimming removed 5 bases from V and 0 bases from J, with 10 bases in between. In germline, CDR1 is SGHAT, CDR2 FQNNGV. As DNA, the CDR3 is TGTGCCAGCAGCCCCAGGAGGATGAACACTGAAGCTTTCTTT. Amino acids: CASSPRRMNTEAFF.

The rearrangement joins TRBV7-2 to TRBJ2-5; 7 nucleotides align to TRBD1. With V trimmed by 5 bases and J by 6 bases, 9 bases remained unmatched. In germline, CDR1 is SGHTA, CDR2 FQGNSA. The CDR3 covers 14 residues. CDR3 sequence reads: CASSLGQAWKTQYF. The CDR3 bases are TGTGCCAGCAGCCTCGGACAGGCCTGGAAGACCCAGTACTTC.

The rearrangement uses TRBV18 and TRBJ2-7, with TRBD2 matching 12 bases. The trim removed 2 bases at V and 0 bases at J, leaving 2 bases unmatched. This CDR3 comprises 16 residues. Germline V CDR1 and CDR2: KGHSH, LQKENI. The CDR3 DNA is TGTGCCAGCTCACCAGGACTAGCGGGGATCTCCTACGAGCAGTACTTC. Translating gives CASSPGLAGISYEQYF.

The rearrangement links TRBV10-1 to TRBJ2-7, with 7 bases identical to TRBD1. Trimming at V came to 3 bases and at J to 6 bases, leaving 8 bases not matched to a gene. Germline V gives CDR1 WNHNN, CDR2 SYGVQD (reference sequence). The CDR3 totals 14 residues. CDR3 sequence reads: CASSDVKTGAEQYF. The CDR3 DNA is TGCGCCAGCAGTGATGTCAAAACAGGGGCCGAGCAGTACTTC.

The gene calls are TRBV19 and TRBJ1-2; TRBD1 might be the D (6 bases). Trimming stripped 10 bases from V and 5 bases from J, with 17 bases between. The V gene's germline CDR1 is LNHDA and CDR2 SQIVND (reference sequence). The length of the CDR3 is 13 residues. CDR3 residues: CATNQGIRYGYTF. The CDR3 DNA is TGTGCCACCAATCAGGGGATTCGGTATGGCTACACCTTC.

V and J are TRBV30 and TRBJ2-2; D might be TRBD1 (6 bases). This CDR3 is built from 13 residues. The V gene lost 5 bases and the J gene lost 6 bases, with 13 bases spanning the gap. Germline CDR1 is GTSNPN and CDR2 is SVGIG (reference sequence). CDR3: CAWYAEGAGELFF. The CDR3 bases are TGTGCCTGGTATGCAGAGGGGGCCGGGGAGCTGTTTTTT. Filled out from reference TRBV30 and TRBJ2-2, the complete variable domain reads SQTIHQWPATLVQPVGSPLSLECTVEGTSNPNLYWYRQAAGRGLQLLFYSVGIGQISSEVPQNLSASRPQDRQFILSSKKLLLSDSGFYLCAWYAEGAGELFFGEGSRLTVL.

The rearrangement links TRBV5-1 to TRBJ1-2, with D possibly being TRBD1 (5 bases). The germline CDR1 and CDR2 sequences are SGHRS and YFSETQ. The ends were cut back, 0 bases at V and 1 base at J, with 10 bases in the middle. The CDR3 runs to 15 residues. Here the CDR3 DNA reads TGCGCCAGCAGCTTGGGGACGGGGGTTAACTATGGCTACACCTTC. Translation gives CASSLGTGVNYGYTF.

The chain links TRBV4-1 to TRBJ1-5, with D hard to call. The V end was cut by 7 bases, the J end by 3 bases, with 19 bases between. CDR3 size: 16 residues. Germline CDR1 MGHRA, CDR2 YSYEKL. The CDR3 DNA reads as TGCGCCAGCACCGCAGAACCCGGGAGCGTCAATCAGCCCCAGCATTTT. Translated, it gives CASTAEPGSVNQPQHF.

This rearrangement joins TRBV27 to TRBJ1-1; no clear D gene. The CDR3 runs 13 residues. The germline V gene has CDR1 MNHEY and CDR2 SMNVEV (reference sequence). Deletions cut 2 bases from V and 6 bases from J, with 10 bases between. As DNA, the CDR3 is TGTGCCAGCAGTTTACTTAATGCAGCTGAAGCTTTCTTT. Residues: CASSLLNAAEAFF.

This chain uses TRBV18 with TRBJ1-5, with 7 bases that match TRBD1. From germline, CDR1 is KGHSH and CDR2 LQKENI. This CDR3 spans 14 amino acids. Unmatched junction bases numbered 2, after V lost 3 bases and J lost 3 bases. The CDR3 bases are TGTGCCAGCTCACCGGGACAGCTCAATCAGCCCCAGCATTTT. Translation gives CASSPGQLNQPQHF.

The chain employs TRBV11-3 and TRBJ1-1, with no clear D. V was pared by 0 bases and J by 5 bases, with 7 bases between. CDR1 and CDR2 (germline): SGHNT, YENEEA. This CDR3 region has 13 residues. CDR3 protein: CASSLEQWTEAFF. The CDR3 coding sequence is TGTGCCAGCAGCTTAGAACAGTGGACTGAAGCTTTCTTT.

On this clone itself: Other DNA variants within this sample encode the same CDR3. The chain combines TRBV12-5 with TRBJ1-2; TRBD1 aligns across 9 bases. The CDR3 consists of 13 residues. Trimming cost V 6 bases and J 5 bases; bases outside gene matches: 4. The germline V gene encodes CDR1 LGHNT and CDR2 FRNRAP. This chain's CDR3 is CASGPGTGYGYTF. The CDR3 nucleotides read TGTGCTAGTGGACCCGGGACAGGGTATGGCTACACCTTC.

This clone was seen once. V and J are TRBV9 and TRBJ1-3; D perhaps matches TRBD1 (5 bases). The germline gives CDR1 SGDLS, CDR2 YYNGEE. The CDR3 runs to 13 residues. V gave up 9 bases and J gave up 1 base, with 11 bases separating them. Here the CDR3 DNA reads TGTGCCACCGGCGGGGCGTCTGGAAACACCATATATTTT. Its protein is CATGGASGNTIYF.

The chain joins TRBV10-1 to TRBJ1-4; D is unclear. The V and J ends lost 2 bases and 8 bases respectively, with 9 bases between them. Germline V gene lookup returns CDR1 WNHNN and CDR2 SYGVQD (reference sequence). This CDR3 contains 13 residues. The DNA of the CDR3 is TGCGCCAGCAGTGAGGGCCCACAAGAAAAACTGTTTTTT. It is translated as CASSEGPQEKLFF.

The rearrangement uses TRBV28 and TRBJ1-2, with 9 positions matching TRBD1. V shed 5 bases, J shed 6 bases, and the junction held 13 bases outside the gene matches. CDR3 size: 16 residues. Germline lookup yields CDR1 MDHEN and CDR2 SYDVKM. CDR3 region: CASSLTPGQGSHGYTF. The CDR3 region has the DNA TGTGCCAGCAGTCTTACACCGGGACAGGGTTCCCATGGCTACACCTTC.

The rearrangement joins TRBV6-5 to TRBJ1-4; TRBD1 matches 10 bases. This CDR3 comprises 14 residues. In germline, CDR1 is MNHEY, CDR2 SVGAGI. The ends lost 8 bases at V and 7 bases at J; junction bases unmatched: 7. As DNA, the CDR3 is TGTGCCAGCTGGGCCGGGACAGGGGTTGAAAAACTGTTTTTT. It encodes CASWAGTGVEKLFF.

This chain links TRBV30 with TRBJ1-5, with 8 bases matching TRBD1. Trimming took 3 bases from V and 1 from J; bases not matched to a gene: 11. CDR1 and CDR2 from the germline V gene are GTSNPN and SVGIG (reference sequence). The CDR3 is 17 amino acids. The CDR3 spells CAWSSDRGRGSNQPQHF. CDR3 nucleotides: TGTGCCTGGAGCTCCGACAGGGGCAGAGGGAGCAATCAGCCCCAGCATTTT.

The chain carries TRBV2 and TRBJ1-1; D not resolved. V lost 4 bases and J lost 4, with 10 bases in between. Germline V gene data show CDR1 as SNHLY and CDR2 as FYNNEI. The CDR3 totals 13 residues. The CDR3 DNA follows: TGTGCCAGCAGTGTGGCAGCGCTCACTGAAGCTTTCTTT. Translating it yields CASSVAALTEAFF.

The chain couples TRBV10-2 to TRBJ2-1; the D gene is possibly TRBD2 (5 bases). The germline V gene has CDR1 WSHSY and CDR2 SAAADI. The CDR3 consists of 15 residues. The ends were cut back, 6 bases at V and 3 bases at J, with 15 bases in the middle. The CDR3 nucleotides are TGCGCCAGCAGCACAGCGGCGGGCGTCTACAATGAGCAGTTCTTC. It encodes CASSTAAGVYNEQFF.